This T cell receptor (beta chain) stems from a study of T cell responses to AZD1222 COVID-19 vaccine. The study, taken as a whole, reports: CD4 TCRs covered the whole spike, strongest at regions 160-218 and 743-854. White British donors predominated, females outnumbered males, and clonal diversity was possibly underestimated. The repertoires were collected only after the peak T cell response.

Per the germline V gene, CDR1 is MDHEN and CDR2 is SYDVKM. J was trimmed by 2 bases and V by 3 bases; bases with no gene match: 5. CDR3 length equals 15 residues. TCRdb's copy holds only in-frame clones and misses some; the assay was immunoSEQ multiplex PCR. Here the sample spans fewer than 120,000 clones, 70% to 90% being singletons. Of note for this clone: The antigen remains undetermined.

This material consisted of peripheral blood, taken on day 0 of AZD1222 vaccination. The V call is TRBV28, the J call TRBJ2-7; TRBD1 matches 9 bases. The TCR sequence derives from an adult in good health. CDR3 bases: TGTGCCAGCAGTTTGTTCGGACAGGGGACCTACGAGCAGTACTTC. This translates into CASSLFGQGTYEQYF. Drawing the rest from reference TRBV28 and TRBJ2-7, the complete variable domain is DVKVTQSSRYLVKRTGEKVFLECVQDMDHENMFWYRQDPGLGLRLIYFSYDVKMKEKGDIPEGYSVSREKKERFSLILESASTNQTSMYLCASSLFGQGTYEQYFGPGTRLTVT.